Here is one T cell receptor (beta chain) with its context. This entry belongs to a study of blood T cell repertoires in COVID-19. Clones were sequenced by immunoSEQ multiplex PCR, and TCRdb holds only the in-frame ones, with some missing. The data contain more than 60,000 clones, more than 70% of them singletons. The TCR originated in a woman aged 40 to 50 who had recovered from COVID-19. Material for sequencing was PBMCs or T cells enriched from blood (not recorded which).

In DNA form, the CDR3 reads TGTGCCAGTAGTGAACAGGGGAGCGGCGGCTACACCTTC. Its protein is CASSEQGSGGYTF. The J gene is TRBJ1-2, the V gene TRBV19, with 7 bases aligning to TRBD1. This CDR3 region has 13 residues. Germline lookup yields CDR1 LNHDA and CDR2 SQIVND (reference sequence). V lost 5 bases to trimming and J lost 8 bases; unmatched junction nucleotides: 8.